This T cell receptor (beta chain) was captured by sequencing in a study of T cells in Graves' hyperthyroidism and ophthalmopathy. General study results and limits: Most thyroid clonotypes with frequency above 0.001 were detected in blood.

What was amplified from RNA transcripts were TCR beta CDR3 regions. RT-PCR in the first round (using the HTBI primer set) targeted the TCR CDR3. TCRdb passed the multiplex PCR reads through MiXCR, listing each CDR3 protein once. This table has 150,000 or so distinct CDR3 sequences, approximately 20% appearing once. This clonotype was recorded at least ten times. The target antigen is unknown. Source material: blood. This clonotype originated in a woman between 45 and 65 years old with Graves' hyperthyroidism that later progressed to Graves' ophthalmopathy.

Here the CDR3 reads CASSLFGTRADTQYF. DNA for the CDR3: TGCGCCAGCAGCTTGTTTGGGACTAGGGCAGATACGCAGTATTTT. The chain recombines TRBV5-1 with TRBJ2-3; 8 bases are a match to TRBD2. The CDR3 loop spans 15 amino acids. The V and J ends lost 1 base and 4 bases, in that order; junction bases with no gene match: 5. CDR1 and CDR2 (germline): SGHRS, YFSETQ.